This TCR beta chain stems from a study of PD-1 blockade in classical Hodgkin lymphoma (dated by TCRdb to 2018 to 2020). For the study in its entirety: Nivolumab dosing was 3 mg/kg intravenously every 2 weeks, continuing until either disease progression or unacceptable toxicity. A peripheral blood immune signature of response to PD-1 blockade in classical Hodgkin lymphoma was defined using TCR beta sequencing and CyTOF. Paper-wide results and their limitations: Newly diagnosed patients were reported to have lower baseline TCR diversity than healthy donors, and relapsed/refractory patients were reported to have lower baseline TCR diversity still. A significant rise by C4D1 was seen in CD4+ but not CD8+ TCR diversity (p=0.0027 vs p=0.16), with the rise being most apparent in complete responders (p=0.02). The study was restricted to a single clinical trial cohort, and the causes of repertoire differences, possibly disease activity or prior therapy, were left undefined. Lower diversity was seen in patients whose nivolumab began less than 1 year after ASCT, and these patients were left out of later analyses so that immune reconstitution would not confound the results. Trial patients achieving complete response had baseline diversity similar to newly diagnosed patients, whereas partial responders and progressors had significantly lower diversity.

The sample holds one count of this clone. The specificity of this receptor is unknown. Base qualities were left out, and no much larger clone turns up one base away. This specimen's time point label, interpreted: cycle 1 day 1 (C1D1), immediately before nivolumab initiation. Relapse after autologous stem cell transplantation had occurred in all trial patients, and cohorts A, B and C were distinguished by prior brentuximab vedotin exposure. The trial cohort included 55 to 65 patients with relapsed/refractory classical Hodgkin lymphoma, and each patient had a best overall response of complete response, partial response or progressive disease. In the multi-cohort phase II CheckMate 205 trial, trial patients received single-agent nivolumab. An independent review committee assessed best overall response by applying the 2007 International Working Group response criteria. Trial PBMCs were collected just before the start of nivolumab (C1D1) and during therapy at cycle 2 day 1 and cycle 4 day 1. Peripheral blood was collected in 8 mL Vacutainer Cell Preparation Tubes, from which PBMCs were isolated by centrifugation and then cryopreserved.

Genomic DNA was extracted with the Qiagen DNeasy kit from unsorted PBMCs and from negatively selected CD4+ and CD8+ fractions. TCR beta CDR3 regions were subjected to amplification by immunoSEQ multiplex PCR with primers that anneal to V and J segments. A synthetic immune receptor repertoire was used to minimize amplification bias, and any residual bias was removed computationally once sequencing was done. Under the source paper's analysis protocol: Repertoire diversity was quantified as the Shannon entropy index using custom Python scripts. Unsorted, CD4+ and CD8+ repertoires were examined separately, except in combined analyses, for which CD4+ and CD8+ sequences were merged in silico. A clone was considered expanded if an increase in frequency of at least 2-fold after treatment relative to C1D1 was found, and a pseudocount of 0.5 was applied to clones undetected at baseline. Singleton clones were defined as clones with 0 or 1 copy at C1D1, and non-singleton clones were defined as clones with 2 or more copies. Clones expanded in unsorted samples were annotated as CD4+, CD8+ or unknown by matching protein sequences in sorted samples from the same patient. Wilcoxon tests on paired samples were used to test diversity changes from C1D1 to C4D1. TCRdb took this table from immuneACCESS and kept in-frame rearrangements with V and J called. Such tables lack part of the clones; where checked against another copy, unresolved V genes explain under half of the gap, and the rest is unexplained. V and J calls and clone size are as listed in that table; D and trimming were resolved from the DNA. The sample yields around 45,000 clones; 71% were counted once. The top ten clones comprise roughly 3% of the sample.

Source: peripheral blood mononuclear cells (PBMCs), taken at baseline. The receptor comes from a human donor with classical Hodgkin lymphoma.

The CDR3 region has the sequence CASSWPGTGLSGELFF. The DNA is TGTGCCAGCAGCTGGCCCGGGACAGGCTTGTCCGGGGAGCTGTTTTTT. The rearranged segments are TRBV11-3 and TRBJ2-2; a stretch of 8 junction bases matches TRBD1. Taken from the germline V gene, the CDR1 and CDR2 loops are SGHNT and YENEEA. The CDR3 runs 16 residues from the cysteine to the phenylalanine. Only the CDR3 region is kept as DNA, spanning 48 bases read in frame from base 1. Trimming takes 4 bases off V and 6 bases off J; junction bases not matched to a gene: 10. Outside the CDR3, residues come from the reference TRBV11-3 and TRBJ2-2 proteins, so the full variable domain is: EAGVVQSPRYKIIEKKQPVAFWCNPISGHNTLYWYLQNLGQGPELLIRYENEEAVDDSQLPKDRFSAERLKGVDSTLKIQPAELGDSAVYLCASSWPGTGLSGELFFGEGSRLTVL.